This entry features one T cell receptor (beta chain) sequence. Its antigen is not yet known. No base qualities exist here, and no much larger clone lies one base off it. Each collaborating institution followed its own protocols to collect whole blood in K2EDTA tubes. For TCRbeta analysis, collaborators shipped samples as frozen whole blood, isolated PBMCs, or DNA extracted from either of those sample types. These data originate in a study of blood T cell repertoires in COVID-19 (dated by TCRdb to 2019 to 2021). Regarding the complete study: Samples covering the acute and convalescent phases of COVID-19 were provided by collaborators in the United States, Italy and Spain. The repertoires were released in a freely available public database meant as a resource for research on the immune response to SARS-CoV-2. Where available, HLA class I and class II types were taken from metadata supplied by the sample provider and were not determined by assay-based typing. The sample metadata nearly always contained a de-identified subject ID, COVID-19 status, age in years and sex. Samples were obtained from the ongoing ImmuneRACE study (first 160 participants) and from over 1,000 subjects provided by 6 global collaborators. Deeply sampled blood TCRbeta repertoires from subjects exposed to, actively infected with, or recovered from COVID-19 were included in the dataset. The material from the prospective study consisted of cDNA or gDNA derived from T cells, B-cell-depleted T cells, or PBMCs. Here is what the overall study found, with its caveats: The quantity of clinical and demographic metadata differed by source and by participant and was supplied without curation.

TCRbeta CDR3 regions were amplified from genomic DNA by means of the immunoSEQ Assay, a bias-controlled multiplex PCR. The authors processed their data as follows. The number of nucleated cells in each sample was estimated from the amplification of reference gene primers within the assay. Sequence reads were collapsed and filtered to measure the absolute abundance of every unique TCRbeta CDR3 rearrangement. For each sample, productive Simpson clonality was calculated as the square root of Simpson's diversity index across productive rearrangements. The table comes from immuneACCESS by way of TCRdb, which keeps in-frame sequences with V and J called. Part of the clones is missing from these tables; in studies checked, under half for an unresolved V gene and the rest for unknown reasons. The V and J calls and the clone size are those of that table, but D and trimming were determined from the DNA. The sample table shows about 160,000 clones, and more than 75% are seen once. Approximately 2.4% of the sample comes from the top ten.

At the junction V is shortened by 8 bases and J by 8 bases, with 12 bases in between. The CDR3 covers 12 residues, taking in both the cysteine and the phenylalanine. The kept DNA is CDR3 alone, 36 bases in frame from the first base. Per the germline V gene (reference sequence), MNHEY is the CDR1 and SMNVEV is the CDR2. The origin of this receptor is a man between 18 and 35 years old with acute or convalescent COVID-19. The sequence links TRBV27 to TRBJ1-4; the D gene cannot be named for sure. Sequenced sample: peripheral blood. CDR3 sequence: CASGPPGEKLFF. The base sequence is TGTGCCAGCGGGCCCCCTGGGGAAAAACTGTTTTTT.